The 14 T cell receptor beta chains reported below all come from one sample, sequenced in a study of cytomegalovirus exposure and HLA in healthy donors. PCR primers comprised 60 Vbeta and 13 Jbeta primers. Sequencing used immunoSEQ multiplex PCR; TCRdb keeps in-frame clones, though not all of them. This sample has 90,000 to 110,000 clones; around 77% occur once, and the top ten carry about 9.1%. Sequencing used PBMCs. Receptors were obtained from a woman between 40 and 55 years old in good health and CMV-seropositive.

The genes are TRBV9 and TRBJ1-6, with D tentatively TRBD1 (6 bases). V lost 3 bases and J 7 bases, leaving 11 bases between the germline ends. The germline CDR1 and CDR2 sequences are SGDLS and YYNGEE. The CDR3 length is 14 residues. CDR3 sequence (DNA): TGTGCCAGCAGCGCGGACAGCTCCAATTCACCCCTCCACTTT. The encoded protein is CASSADSSNSPLHF.

The rearrangement uses TRBV6-5 and TRBJ2-7; a weak D match, TRBD2 (7 bases). The germline V gene encodes CDR1 MNHEY and CDR2 SVGAGI. This CDR3 region has 15 residues. The germline V and J ends were trimmed by 6 bases and 0 bases, with 15 bases remaining between them. The CDR3 loop reads CASRPRGAASYEQYF. CDR3 DNA: TGTGCCAGCAGACCCCGGGGGGCTGCCTCCTACGAGCAGTACTTC.

V usage is TRBV11-3 and J usage is TRBJ2-2; TRBD2 aligns across 9 bases. This CDR3 is 16 amino acids long. From germline, CDR1 is SGHNT and CDR2 YENEEA. Trimming cost V 4 bases and J 6 bases; bases outside gene matches: 9. The DNA of the CDR3 is TGTGCCAGCAGCTCGGCGGGAGGGCACTTGGCCGGGGAGCTGTTTTTT. This codes for CASSSAGGHLAGELFF.

This clone was detected a few times. This chain uses TRBV19 with TRBJ2-1; no clear D. The CDR3 length is 16 residues. V was shortened by 3 bases and J by 0 bases, with 12 bases between the two germline ends. Germline lookup yields CDR1 LNHDA and CDR2 SQIVND (reference sequence). CDR3 coding DNA: TGTGCCAGTAGTATCACTGTTTCGTACTCCTACAATGAGCAGTTCTTC. Translated: CASSITVSYSYNEQFF.

The DNA for the CDR3 is TGTGCCAGCAGCGTGAGACTAGCCCCCGGGGATACGCAGTATTTT. It yields the protein CASSVRLAPGDTQYF. This rearrangement joins TRBV5-4 to TRBJ2-3; 7 bases are a match to TRBD2. The CDR3 is made up of 15 amino acids. Germline CDR1 and CDR2: SGHNT and YYREEE (reference sequence). Germline trimming cut 4 bases from V and 6 bases from J; bases unmatched to any gene: 11.

The V call is TRBV27, the J call TRBJ2-7; possible D gene TRBD1, 6 bases. The CDR3 spans 14 residues. In germline, CDR1 is MNHEY, CDR2 SMNVEV (reference sequence). V was shortened by 3 bases and J by 3 bases, with 12 bases between the two germline ends. Here the CDR3 DNA reads TGTGCCAGCAGTTTCGAAACAGGGAACTACGAGCAGTACTTC. It translates to CASSFETGNYEQYF.

This chain connects TRBV18 to TRBJ2-1, with 8 nucleotides matching TRBD2. Germline CDR1 and CDR2: KGHSH and LQKENI. CDR3 length: 15 amino acids. J lost 8 bases, V lost 3 bases, and 9 bases had no gene match. CDR3 nucleotide sequence: TGTGCCAGCTCACCGTCGTCTAGCGGGTTGGATGAGCAGTTCTTC. Its protein product is CASSPSSSGLDEQFF.

The chain employs TRBV29-1 and TRBJ2-1; perhaps TRBD2 as D (6 bases). This CDR3 has 12 amino acids. Trimming cost V 6 bases and J 7 bases, with 13 bases left between them. CDR1 and CDR2 (germline): SQVTM, ANQGSEA. The CDR3 DNA reads TGCAGCGTCTCCAGACTAGAAAATGAGCAGTTCTTC. Encoded protein: CSVSRLENEQFF.

The V call is TRBV4-1, the J call TRBJ2-5; the match to TRBD2 covers 12 bases. Germline V lookup: CDR1 MGHRA, CDR2 YSYEKL. The CDR3 length is 15 residues. J was trimmed by 5 bases and V by 4 bases; bases with no gene match: 5. Written as DNA, the CDR3 is TGCGCCAGCAGCCTTCTAGCGGGAGGGCAGGAGACCCAGTACTTC. Protein: CASSLLAGGQETQYF.

The chain employs TRBV28 and TRBJ1-1, with 9 bases matching TRBD1. CDR3 length: 19 residues. V trimming: 4 bases; J trimming: 3 bases; junction bases outside the gene matches: 18. CDR1 is MDHEN and CDR2 is SYDVKM in the germline V gene. The CDR3 loop is CASSSPLTGGGSMDTEAFF. CDR3 in DNA: TGTGCCAGCAGTTCCCCCTTGACAGGGGGTGGCTCAATGGACACTGAAGCTTTCTTT.

J is TRBJ1-4 and V is TRBV5-1, with TRBD1 matching 9 bases. The germline gives CDR1 SGHRS, CDR2 YFSETQ. The trim removed 2 bases at V and 7 bases at J, leaving 6 bases unmatched. The CDR3 totals 15 residues. The CDR3 DNA reads as TGCGCCAGCAGCTTCGGACAGGGGAGGGGTGAAAAACTGTTTTTT. This translates into CASSFGQGRGEKLFF.

This clone was found once. V and J are TRBV9 and TRBJ1-1; TRBD1 matches 7 bases. V lost 3 bases and J lost 1; bases outside the gene matches: 9. This CDR3 comprises 16 residues. In germline, CDR1 is SGDLS, CDR2 YYNGEE. CDR3: CASSEARGWGNTEAFF. In DNA, the CDR3 is TGTGCCAGCAGCGAGGCCAGGGGGTGGGGGAACACTGAAGCTTTCTTT.

The chain combines TRBV7-9 with TRBJ2-7; D possibly corresponds to TRBD2 (5 bases). Germline CDR1 is SEHNR and CDR2 is FQNEAQ (reference sequence). V was shortened by 6 bases and J by 4 bases, with 16 bases between the two germline ends. CDR3 length equals 14 residues. CDR3 in DNA: TGTGCCAGCAGTACCGGGATCCTGCTTTACGAGCAGTACTTC. It specifies CASSTGILLYEQYF.

Only one count was recorded for this clone. The rearrangement joins TRBV4-3 to TRBJ2-2, with TRBD2 matching over 16 bases. Trimming took 0 bases from V and 4 from J; bases not matched to a gene: 8. The CDR3 length is 20 residues. The germline V gene has CDR1 LGHNA and CDR2 YSLEER. The CDR3 region is CASSQEIGTSGGAGTGELFF. The CDR3 DNA reads TGCGCCAGCAGCCAAGAAATAGGGACTAGCGGGGGGGCGGGCACCGGGGAGCTGTTTTTT.